This TCR beta chain was retrieved from a study of response to subunit inactivated influenza vaccine. The study, taken as a whole, reports: Authors suggested each seasonal influenza vaccination recruits few new T cells.

The CDR3 length is 16 residues. With V trimmed by 8 bases and J by 6 bases, 11 bases remained unmatched. The germline V gene has CDR1 MGHDK and CDR2 SYGVNS. TCRdb re-analysed the RT-PCR reads in MiXCR, keeping a single row per CDR3 protein. The sample carries over 650,000 distinct CDR3 sequences, less than 20% recorded once. Regarding this clonotype: Its antigen is not known.

The V call is TRBV25-1, the J call TRBJ2-7; 15 bases are shared with TRBD2. Source: PBMCs from blood, taken around 5 days after vaccination. The sequence was obtained from a man aged 50-59 years who received an inactivated influenza vaccine. CDR3 nucleotides: TGTGCCAGCGGACTAGCGGGGGGGCCCCGAGGCTCCGAGCAGTACTTC. Protein product: CASGLAGGPRGSEQYF.